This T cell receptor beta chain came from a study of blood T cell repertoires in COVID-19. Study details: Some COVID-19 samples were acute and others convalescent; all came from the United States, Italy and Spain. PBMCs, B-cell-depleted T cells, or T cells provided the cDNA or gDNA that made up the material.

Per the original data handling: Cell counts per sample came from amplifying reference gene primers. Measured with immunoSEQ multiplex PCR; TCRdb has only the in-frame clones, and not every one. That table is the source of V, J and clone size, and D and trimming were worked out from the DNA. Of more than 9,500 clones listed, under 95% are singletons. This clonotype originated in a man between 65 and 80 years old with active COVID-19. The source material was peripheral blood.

CDR3 residues: CAWAEGREQYF. The CDR3, as DNA: TGTGCCTGGGCGGAGGGGCGTGAGCAGTACTTC. The chain uses TRBV30 and TRBJ2-7, with a possible D match to TRBD2 (6 bases). This CDR3 region has 11 residues. V was cut by 5 bases and J by 7 bases, with 12 bases left in between. CDR1 is GTSNPN, CDR2 SVGIG, per germline (reference sequence).